This T cell receptor (beta chain) was identified in a study of T-cell reconstitution after alpha-beta-depleted transplantation in children. Unique molecular identifiers were incorporated during preparation of the TCRbeta library. From the PCR reads, TCRdb called clonotypes with MiXCR, one entry per CDR3 protein. The profile shows hundreds of thousands of distinct CDR3 sequences, roughly 17% of them singletons. This clonotype was seen a handful of times. CDR3 length equals 14 residues. Trimming removed 3 bases at V and 4 bases at J, with 13 bases between. The germline V gene encodes CDR1 SGHNT and CDR2 YYREEE (reference sequence).

Sequencing used PBMCs from the stem cell graft donor, obtained from the stem cell graft. This chain uses TRBV5-4 with TRBJ2-5; possibly TRBD2 for D (6 bases). The receptor was derived from a human donor who donated a stem cell graft to a child with acute myeloid leukemia. CDR3 protein: CASSSRGSGETQYF. For the CDR3, the DNA is TGTGCCAGCAGCTCCCGGGGGTCTGGAGAGACCCAGTACTTC.